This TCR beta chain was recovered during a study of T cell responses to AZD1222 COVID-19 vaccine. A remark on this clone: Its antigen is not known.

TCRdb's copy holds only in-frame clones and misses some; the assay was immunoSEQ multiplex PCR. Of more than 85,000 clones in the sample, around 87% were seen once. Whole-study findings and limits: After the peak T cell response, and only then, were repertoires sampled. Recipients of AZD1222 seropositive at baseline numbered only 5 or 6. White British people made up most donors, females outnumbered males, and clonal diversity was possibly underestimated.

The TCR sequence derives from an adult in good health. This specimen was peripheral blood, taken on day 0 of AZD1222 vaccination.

The CDR3 here is CASSDWTGGTGTEAFF. The CDR3 DNA reads as TGTGCCAGTAGCGACTGGACAGGGGGAACAGGCACTGAAGCTTTCTTT. The chain recombines TRBV19 with TRBJ1-1; 10 bases line up with TRBD1. V lost 6 bases to trimming and J lost 4 bases; unmatched junction nucleotides: 11. Germline V gene sequence: CDR1 LNHDA, CDR2 SQIVND (reference sequence). The CDR3 is 16 amino acids. Based on the CDR3 plus reference TRBV19 and TRBJ1-1, the full variable domain is DGGITQSPKYLFRKEGQNVTLSCEQNLNHDAMYWYRQDPGQGLRLIYYSQIVNDFQKGDIAEGYSVSREKKESFPLTVTSAQKNPTAFYLCASSDWTGGTGTEAFFGQGTRLTVV.